A selection of T cell receptor beta chains follows, all from one sample in a study of T cells after yellow fever vaccination. TCRdb reanalysed the 5' RACE reads using MiXCR and keeps one entry per CDR3 protein. The repertoire consists of 140,000 to 150,000 distinct CDR3 sequences, with approximately 6.6% occurring once and the leading ten covering under 0.7%. The sequencing used CD4+ T cells sorted from PBMCs, collected 10 days after the yellow fever booster vaccination. The receptors were sampled from a man under 40 who received the YFV17D yellow fever vaccine. Each CDR3 is given with its conserved first and last residue. Fields, in order: CDR3 protein, CDR3 DNA, J gene, V gene, clone size, D gene. D genes are given only for firm matches. Size is stated as once, few or many counts, or a class when the clone is expanded.

CDR3aa: CSAGMGNRGLYNEQFF
CDR3nt: TGCAGTGCCGGAATGGGTAACAGGGGGCTTTACAATGAGCAGTTCTTC
j_gene: TRBJ2-1
v_gene: TRBV20-1
abundance: many
d_gene: TRBD1

CDR3aa: CASNIWGTSGVTGELFF
CDR3nt: TGTGCCAGCAATATCTGGGGGACTAGCGGGGTCACCGGGGAGCTGTTTTTT
j_gene: TRBJ2-2
v_gene: TRBV7-2
abundance: many
d_gene: TRBD2

CDR3aa: CASSLTPRDRGTYEQYF
CDR3nt: TGTGCCAGTAGCCTCACACCCCGGGACAGGGGGACCTACGAGCAGTACTTC
j_gene: TRBJ2-7
v_gene: TRBV19
abundance: few
d_gene: TRBD1

CDR3aa: CASSLPADTQYF
CDR3nt: TGCGCCAGCAGTCTTCCCGCAGATACGCAGTATTTT
j_gene: TRBJ2-3
v_gene: TRBV23-1
abundance: many
d_gene: -

CDR3aa: CASAVTGELFF
CDR3nt: TGTGCCAGCGCTGTTACTGGGGAGCTGTTTTTT
j_gene: TRBJ2-2
v_gene: TRBV12-3/TRBV12-4
abundance: many
d_gene: -

CDR3aa: CATSRGLGTGGEKLFF
CDR3nt: TGTGCCACCAGCAGAGGCCTCGGGACAGGGGGCGAAAAACTGTTTTTT
j_gene: TRBJ1-4
v_gene: TRBV15
abundance: many
d_gene: TRBD1

CDR3aa: CATRDSRISYEQYF
CDR3nt: TGTGCCACCCGGGACTCCCGGATCTCCTACGAGCAGTACTTC
j_gene: TRBJ2-7
v_gene: TRBV7-3
abundance: few
d_gene: -

CDR3aa: CASSHSGLLRDTQYF
CDR3nt: TGTGCCAGCAGTCATTCGGGACTCCTAAGGGATACGCAGTATTTT
j_gene: TRBJ2-3
v_gene: TRBV12-3/TRBV12-4
abundance: many
d_gene: -

CDR3aa: CASSLSRVSYNEQFF
CDR3nt: TGTGCCAGCAGCTTAAGTCGGGTCTCCTACAATGAGCAGTTCTTC
j_gene: TRBJ2-1
v_gene: TRBV7-2
abundance: few
d_gene: -

CDR3aa: CASSQDHRGYEQYF
CDR3nt: TGCGCCAGCAGCCAAGACCACAGGGGCTACGAGCAGTACTTC
j_gene: TRBJ2-7
v_gene: TRBV4-3
abundance: many
d_gene: TRBD1

CDR3aa: CASRIPGPRDNEQFF
CDR3nt: TGTGCCAGTAGGATTCCGGGACCTCGGGACAATGAGCAGTTCTTC
j_gene: TRBJ2-1
v_gene: TRBV19
abundance: few
d_gene: -

CDR3aa: CASRLGDTGMKKLFF
CDR3nt: TGTGCCAGCAGACTCGGGGACACGGGAATGAAGAAACTGTTTTTT
j_gene: TRBJ1-4
v_gene: TRBV12-3/TRBV12-4
abundance: many
d_gene: -